This T cell receptor (beta chain) was documented in a study of Ad26.COV2.S vaccination and SARS-CoV-2 variants. Using immunoSEQ multiplex PCR, the repertoire was profiled, and TCRdb retains in-frame clones only, with some absent. The sample lists 450,000 to 550,000 clones; approximately 89% were seen once. Specified treatment: roughly 19 received Ad26.COV2.S at low or high dose, single or two shots; several received placebo; per-sample allocation not given. After the first vaccine or placebo injection, samples were drawn on day 63. This receptor was obtained from a person aged 18 to 65 who received the Ad26.COV2.S COVID-19 vaccine or a placebo. Sequenced material: peripheral blood, taken in a trial of Ad26.COV2.S vaccine versus placebo.

CDR3 sequence reads: CASRGTGEPAFF. The CDR3 DNA is TGTGCCAGCAGAGGGACAGGGGAACCAGCTTTCTTT. The chain carries TRBV13 and TRBJ1-1, with 10 positions matching TRBD1. Trimming cost V 6 bases and J 10 bases; bases outside gene matches: 5. From germline, CDR1 is PRHDT and CDR2 FYEKMQ (reference sequence). This CDR3 spans 12 amino acids.